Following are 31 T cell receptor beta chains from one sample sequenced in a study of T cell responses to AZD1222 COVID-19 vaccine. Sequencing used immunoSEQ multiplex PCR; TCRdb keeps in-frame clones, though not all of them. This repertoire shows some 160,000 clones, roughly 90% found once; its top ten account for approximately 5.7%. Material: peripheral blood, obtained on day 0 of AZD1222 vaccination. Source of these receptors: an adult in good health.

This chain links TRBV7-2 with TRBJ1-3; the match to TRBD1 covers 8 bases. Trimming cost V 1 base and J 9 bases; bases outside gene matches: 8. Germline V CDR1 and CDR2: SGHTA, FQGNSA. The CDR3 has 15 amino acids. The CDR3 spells CASSLETGARVTIYF. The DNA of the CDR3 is TGTGCCAGCAGCTTAGAGACAGGGGCACGGGTCACCATATATTTT.

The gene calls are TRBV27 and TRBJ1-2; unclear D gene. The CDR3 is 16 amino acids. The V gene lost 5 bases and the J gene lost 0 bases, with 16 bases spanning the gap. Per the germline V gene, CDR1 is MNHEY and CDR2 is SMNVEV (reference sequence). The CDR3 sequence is CASSPNAFPTNYGYTF. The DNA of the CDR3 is TGTGCCAGCAGTCCCAATGCCTTCCCTACTAACTATGGCTACACCTTC.

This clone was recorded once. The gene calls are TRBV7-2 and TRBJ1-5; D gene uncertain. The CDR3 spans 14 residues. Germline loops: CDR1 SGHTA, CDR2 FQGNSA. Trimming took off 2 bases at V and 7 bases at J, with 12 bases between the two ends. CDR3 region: CASSLSIGSQPQHF. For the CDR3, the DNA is TGTGCCAGCAGCTTATCTATAGGGAGCCAGCCCCAGCATTTT.

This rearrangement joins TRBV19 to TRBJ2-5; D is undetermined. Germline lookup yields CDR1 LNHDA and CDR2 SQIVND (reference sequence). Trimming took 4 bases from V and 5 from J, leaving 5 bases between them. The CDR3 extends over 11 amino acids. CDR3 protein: CASSNQETQYF. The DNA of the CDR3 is TGTGCCAGTAGTAATCAGGAGACCCAGTACTTC.

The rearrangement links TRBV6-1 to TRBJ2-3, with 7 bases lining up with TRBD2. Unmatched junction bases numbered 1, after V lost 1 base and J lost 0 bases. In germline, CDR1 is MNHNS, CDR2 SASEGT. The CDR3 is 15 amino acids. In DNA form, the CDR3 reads TGTGCCAGCAGTGAAGTTAGCGGGAGCACAGATACGCAGTATTTT. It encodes CASSEVSGSTDTQYF.

The CDR3 DNA reads TGTGCCACCAGTGATAAGGCTGAAGAGTACGAGCAGTACTTC. It yields the protein CATSDKAEEYEQYF. The chain recombines TRBV24-1 with TRBJ2-7; no reliable D call. Trimming took off 3 bases at V and 4 bases at J, with 12 bases between the two ends. This CDR3 region has 14 residues. CDR1 is KGHDR and CDR2 is SFDVKD in the germline V gene.

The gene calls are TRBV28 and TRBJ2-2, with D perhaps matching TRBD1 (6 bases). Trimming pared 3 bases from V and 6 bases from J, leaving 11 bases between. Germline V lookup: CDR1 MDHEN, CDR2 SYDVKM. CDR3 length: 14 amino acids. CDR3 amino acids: CASSFRGRAGELFF. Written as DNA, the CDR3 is TGTGCCAGCAGTTTCAGGGGTAGGGCCGGGGAGCTGTTTTTT.

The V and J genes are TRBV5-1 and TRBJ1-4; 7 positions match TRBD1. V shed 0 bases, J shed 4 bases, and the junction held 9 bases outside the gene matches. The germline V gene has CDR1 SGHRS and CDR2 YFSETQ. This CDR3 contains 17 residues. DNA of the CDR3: TGCGCCAGCAGCTTGGCCCCGGGACAGCCCTATAATGAAAAACTGTTTTTT. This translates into CASSLAPGQPYNEKLFF.

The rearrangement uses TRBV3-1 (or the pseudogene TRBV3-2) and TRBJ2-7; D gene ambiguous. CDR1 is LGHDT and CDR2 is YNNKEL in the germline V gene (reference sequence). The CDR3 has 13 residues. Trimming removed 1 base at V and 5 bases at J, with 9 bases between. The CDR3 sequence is CASSQVLGDEQYF. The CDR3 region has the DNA TGTGCCAGCAGCCAAGTATTGGGCGACGAGCAGTACTTC.

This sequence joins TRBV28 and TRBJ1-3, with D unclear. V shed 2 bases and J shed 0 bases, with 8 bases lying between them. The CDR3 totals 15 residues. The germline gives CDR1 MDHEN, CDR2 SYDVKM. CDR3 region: CASSLPSSSGNTIYF. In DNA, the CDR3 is TGTGCCAGCAGTTTACCCAGCTCCTCTGGAAACACCATATATTTT.

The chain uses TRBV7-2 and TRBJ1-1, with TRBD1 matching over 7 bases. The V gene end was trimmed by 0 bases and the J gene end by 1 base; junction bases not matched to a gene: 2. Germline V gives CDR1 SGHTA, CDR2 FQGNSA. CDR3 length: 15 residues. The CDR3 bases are TGTGCCAGCAGCTTAGCGACAGGGAGGAACACTGAAGCTTTCTTT. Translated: CASSLATGRNTEAFF.

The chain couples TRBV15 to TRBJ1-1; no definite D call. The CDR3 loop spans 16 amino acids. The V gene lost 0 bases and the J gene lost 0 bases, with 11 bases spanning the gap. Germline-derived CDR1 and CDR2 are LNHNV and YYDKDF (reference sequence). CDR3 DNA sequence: TGTGCCACCAGCAGAGATCTCAGACTGGTGAACACTGAAGCTTTCTTT. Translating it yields CATSRDLRLVNTEAFF.

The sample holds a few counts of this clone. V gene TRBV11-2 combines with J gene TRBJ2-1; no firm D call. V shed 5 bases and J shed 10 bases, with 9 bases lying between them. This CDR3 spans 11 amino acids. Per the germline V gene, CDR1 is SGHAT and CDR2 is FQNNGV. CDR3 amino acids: CASSAGREQFF. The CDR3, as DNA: TGTGCCAGCAGCGCAGGCCGGGAGCAGTTCTTC.

The CDR3 loop reads CASSQDRAYEQYF. As DNA, the CDR3 is TGTGCCAGCAGCCAAGATCGGGCATACGAGCAGTACTTC. The rearrangement uses TRBV3-1 (or the pseudogene TRBV3-2) and TRBJ2-7, with D unresolved. Trimming removed 0 bases at V and 4 bases at J, with 7 bases between. The CDR3 consists of 13 residues. CDR1 is LGHDT and CDR2 is YNNKEL in the germline V gene (reference sequence).

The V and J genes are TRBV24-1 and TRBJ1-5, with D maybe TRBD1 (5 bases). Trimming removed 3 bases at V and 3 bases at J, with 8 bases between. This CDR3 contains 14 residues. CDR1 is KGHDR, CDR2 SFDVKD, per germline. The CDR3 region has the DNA TGTGCCACCAGTGATCCAGGGCCCAATCAGCCCCAGCATTTT. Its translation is CATSDPGPNQPQHF.

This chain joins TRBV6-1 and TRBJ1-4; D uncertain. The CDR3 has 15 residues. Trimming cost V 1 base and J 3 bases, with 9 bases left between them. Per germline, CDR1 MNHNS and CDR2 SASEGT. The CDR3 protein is CASSEDRVSNEKLFF. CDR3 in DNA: TGTGCCAGCAGTGAAGACAGAGTATCTAATGAAAAACTGTTTTTT.

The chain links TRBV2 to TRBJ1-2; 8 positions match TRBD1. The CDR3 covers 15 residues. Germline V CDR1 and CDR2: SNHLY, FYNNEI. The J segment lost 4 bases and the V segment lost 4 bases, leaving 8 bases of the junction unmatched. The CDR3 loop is CASSVDQGAGYGYTF. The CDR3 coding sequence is TGTGCCAGCAGTGTAGACCAGGGGGCCGGCTATGGCTACACCTTC.

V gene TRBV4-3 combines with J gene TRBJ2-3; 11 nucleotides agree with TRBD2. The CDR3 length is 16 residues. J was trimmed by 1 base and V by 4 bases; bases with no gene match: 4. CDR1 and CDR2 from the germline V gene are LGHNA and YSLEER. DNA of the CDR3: TGCGCCAGCAGCCCCCATAGCGGGAGGGGCACAGATACGCAGTATTTT. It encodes CASSPHSGRGTDTQYF.

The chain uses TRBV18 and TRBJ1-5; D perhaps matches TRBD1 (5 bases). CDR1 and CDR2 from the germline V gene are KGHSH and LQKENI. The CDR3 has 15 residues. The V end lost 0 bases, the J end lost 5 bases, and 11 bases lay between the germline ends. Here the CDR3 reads CASSPPGQPDQPQHF. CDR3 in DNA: TGTGCCAGCTCACCACCGGGGCAGCCTGATCAGCCCCAGCATTTT.

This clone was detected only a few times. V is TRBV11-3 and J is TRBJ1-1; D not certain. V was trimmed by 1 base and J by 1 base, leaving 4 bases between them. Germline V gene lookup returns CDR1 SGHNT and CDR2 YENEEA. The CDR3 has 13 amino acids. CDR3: CASSLGGNTEAFF. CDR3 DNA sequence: TGTGCCAGCAGCTTAGGCGGGAACACTGAAGCTTTCTTT. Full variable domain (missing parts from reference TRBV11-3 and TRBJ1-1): EAGVVQSPRYKIIEKKQPVAFWCNPISGHNTLYWYLQNLGQGPELLIRYENEEAVDDSQLPKDRFSAERLKGVDSTLKIQPAELGDSAVYLCASSLGGNTEAFFGQGTRLTVV.

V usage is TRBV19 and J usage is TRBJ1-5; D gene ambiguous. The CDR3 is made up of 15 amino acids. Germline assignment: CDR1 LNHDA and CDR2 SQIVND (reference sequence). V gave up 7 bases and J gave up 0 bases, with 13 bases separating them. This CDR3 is CASTYDGFSNQPQHF. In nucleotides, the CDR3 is TGTGCCAGTACTTACGACGGGTTTAGCAATCAGCCCCAGCATTTT.

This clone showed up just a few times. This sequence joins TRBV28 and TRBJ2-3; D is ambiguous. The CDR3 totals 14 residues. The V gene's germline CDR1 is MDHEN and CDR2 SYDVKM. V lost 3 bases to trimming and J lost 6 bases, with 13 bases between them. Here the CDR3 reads CASSLASNLDTQYF. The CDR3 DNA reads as TGTGCCAGCAGTTTGGCATCGAATCTTGATACGCAGTATTTT.

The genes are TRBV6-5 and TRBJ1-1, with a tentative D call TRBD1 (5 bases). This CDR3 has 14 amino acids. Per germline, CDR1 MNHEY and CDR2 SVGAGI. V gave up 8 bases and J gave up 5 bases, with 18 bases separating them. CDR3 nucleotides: TGTGCCAGCGTCAATGGGGGGTTGAGGACTGAAGCTTTCTTT. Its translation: CASVNGGLRTEAFF.

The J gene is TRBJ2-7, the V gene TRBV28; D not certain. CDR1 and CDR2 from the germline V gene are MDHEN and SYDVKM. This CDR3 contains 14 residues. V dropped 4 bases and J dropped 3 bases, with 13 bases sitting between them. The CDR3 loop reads CASSYGVGSYEQYF. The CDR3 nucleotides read TGTGCCAGCAGTTATGGGGTAGGCAGCTACGAGCAGTACTTC.

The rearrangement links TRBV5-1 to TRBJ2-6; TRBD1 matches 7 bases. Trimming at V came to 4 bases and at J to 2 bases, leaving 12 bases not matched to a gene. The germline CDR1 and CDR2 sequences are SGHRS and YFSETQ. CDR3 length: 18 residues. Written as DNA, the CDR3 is TGCGCCAGCAGCCGCCAAGGGGGCGTGGAGCCTGGGGCCAACGTCCTGACTTTC. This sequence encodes CASSRQGGVEPGANVLTF.

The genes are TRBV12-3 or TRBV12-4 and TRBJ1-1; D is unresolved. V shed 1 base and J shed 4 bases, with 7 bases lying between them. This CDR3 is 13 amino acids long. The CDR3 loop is CASSLGSGTEAFF. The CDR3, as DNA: TGTGCCAGCAGTTTAGGGTCCGGCACTGAAGCTTTCTTT.

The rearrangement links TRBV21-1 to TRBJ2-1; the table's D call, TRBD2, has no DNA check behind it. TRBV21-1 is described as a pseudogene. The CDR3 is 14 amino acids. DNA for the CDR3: TGTGCCAGCAGCAATTATAGTCCGGTCCGCCTGCAGTTCTTC. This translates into CASSNYSPVRLQFF.

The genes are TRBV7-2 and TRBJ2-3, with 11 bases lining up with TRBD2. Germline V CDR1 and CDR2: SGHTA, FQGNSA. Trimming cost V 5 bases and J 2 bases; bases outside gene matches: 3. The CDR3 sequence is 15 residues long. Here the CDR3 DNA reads TGTGCCAGCAGCCTGGGACTAGCGGACACAGATACGCAGTATTTT. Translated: CASSLGLADTDTQYF.

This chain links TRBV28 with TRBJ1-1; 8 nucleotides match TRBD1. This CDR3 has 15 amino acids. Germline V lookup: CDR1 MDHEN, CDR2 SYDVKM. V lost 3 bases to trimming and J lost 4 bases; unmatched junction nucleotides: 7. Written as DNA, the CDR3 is TGTGCCAGCAGTTTGCCAGGGGGCATGGGCACTGAAGCTTTCTTT. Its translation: CASSLPGGMGTEAFF.

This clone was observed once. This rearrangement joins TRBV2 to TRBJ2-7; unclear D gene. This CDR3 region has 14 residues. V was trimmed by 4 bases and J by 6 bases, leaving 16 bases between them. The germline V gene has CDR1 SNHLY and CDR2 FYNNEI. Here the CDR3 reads CASSAQLYPLEQYF. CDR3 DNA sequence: TGTGCCAGCAGTGCTCAGCTATATCCCCTCGAGCAGTACTTC.

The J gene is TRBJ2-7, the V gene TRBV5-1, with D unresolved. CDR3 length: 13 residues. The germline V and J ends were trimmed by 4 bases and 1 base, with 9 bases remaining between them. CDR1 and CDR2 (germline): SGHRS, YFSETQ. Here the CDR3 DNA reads TGCGCCAGCAGCGGCTATACTTCCTACGAGCAGTACTTC. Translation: CASSGYTSYEQYF.